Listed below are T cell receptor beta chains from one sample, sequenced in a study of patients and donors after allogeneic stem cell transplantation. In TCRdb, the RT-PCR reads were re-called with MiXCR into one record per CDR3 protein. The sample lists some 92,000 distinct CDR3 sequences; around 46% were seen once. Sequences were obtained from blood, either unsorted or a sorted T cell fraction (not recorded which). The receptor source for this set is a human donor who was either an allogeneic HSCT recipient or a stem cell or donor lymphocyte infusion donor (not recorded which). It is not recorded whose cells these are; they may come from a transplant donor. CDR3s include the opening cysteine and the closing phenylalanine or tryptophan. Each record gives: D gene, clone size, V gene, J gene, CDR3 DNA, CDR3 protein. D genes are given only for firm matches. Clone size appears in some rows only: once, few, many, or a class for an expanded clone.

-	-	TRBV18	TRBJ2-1	TGTGCCAGCTCACCACGGGGCGCTCTAAACTCCTACAATGAGCAGTTCTTC	CASSPRGALNSYNEQFF
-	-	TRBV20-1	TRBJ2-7	TGCAGTGTTACCGGATACTACGAGCAGTACTTC	CSVTGYYEQYF
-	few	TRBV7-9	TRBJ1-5	TGTGCCAGCAGCTTAGAGTCAGGGAATCAGCCCCAGCATTTT	CASSLESGNQPQHF
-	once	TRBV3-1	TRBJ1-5	TGTGCCAGCAGCCAAGTTCTCACAGGCCAGCCCCAGCATTTT	CASSQVLTGQPQHF
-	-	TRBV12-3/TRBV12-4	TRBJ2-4	TGTGCCAGCAGTTTAGCGGGAGCCAAAAACATTCAGTACTTC	CASSLAGAKNIQYF
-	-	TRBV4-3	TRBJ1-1	TGCGCCAGCAGCCAAGACTCCGGCACGAGTATGAACACTGAAGCTTTCTTT	CASSQDSGTSMNTEAFF
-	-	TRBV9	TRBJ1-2	TGTGCCAGCAGCTTCGACCAGGCCGCCAGTGGCTACACCTTC	CASSFDQAASGYTF
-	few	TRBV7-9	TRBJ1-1	TGTGCCAGCAGCTTGGACACTGCGAACACTGAAGCTTTCTTT	CASSLDTANTEAFF
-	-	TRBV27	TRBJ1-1	TGTGCCAGCAGAAAATTAAACACTGAAGCTTTCTTT	CASRKLNTEAFF
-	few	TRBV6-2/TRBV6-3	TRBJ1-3	TGTGCCAGCAGTTACTTTGGAAACACCATATATTTT	CASSYFGNTIYF
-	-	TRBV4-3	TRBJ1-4	TGCGCCAGCAGCCTGGGGATCAATGAAAAACTGTTTTTT	CASSLGINEKLFF
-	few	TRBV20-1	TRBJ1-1	TGCAGTGCTCGGACTTCCAGGGGAGCTTTCTTT	CSARTSRGAFF
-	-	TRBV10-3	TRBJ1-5	TGTGCCATCAGTGCCCAGGTAGGAGACCAGCCCCAGCATTTT	CAISAQVGDQPQHF
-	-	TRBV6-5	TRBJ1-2	TGTGCCAGCAGTTGGGCCTATATGAGCCACGGCGACTATGGCTACACCTTC	CASSWAYMSHGDYGYTF
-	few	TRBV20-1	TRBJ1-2	TGCAGTGCTCTTGACAGGTCCTCTTATGGCTACACCTTC	CSALDRSSYGYTF
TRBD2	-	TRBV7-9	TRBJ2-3	TGTGCCAGCAGCCCCAGGGAGACTAGCGGTAACACAGATACGCAGTATTTT	CASSPRETSGNTDTQYF
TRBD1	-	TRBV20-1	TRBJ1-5	TGCAGTGCTACCGGGGGACAGTACAATCAGCCCCAGCATTTT	CSATGGQYNQPQHF